Following are 8 T cell receptor beta chains from one sample sequenced in a study of T cell responses to AZD1222 COVID-19 vaccine (dated by TCRdb to 2020 to 2022). The method behind the library was the immunoSEQ multiplex PCR assay. TCRdb retrieved this table from immuneACCESS and kept in-frame rearrangements only. Not all clones are present; in checked studies, unresolved V genes account for under half, and no reason is known for the remainder. Across this sample there are approximately 180,000 clones, with 80% to 95% seen only once. The ten largest account for 0.8% to 1.3% of the sample. This specimen's time point label, per the study, means: about 28 days (+/-7) after the second vaccine dose. The treatment or condition label corresponds to: meningococcal conjugate vaccine given as trial control. The sample consisted of peripheral blood, taken 28 days after the second dose of the MenACWY control vaccine. The receptors come from an adult who received the MenACWY meningococcal vaccine as a control.

The J gene is TRBJ1-2, the V gene TRBV27, with 9 nucleotides matching TRBD1. With 6 bases clipped from V and 6 bases from J, the junction kept 11 bases outside the gene matches. The germline V gene has CDR1 MNHEY and CDR2 SMNVEV (reference sequence). There are 15 residues in the CDR3. CDR3 DNA sequence: TGTGCCAGCAGACTGGGGACAGGGCTCCTCCATGGCTACACCTTC. This codes for CASRLGTGLLHGYTF.

The chain couples TRBV19 to TRBJ1-1, with TRBD1 identical over 9 bases. J gave up 4 bases and V 6 bases, and 0 bases lay outside the gene matches. The CDR3 has 12 amino acids. The V gene's germline CDR1 is LNHDA and CDR2 SQIVND (reference sequence). For the CDR3, the DNA is TGTGCCAGTAGGGGACAGGGCACTGAAGCTTTCTTT. It specifies CASRGQGTEAFF.

This chain uses TRBV2 with TRBJ1-4, with D uncertain. CDR1 is SNHLY and CDR2 is FYNNEI in the germline V gene. V lost 8 bases to trimming and J lost 3 bases, with 13 bases between them. The length of the CDR3 is 14 residues. In nucleotides, the CDR3 is TGTGCCAGCGTGGCGGGAAGGTCTAATGAAAAACTGTTTTTT. Residues: CASVAGRSNEKLFF.

V gene TRBV28 combines with J gene TRBJ2-7, with D tentatively TRBD1 (5 bases). Trimming pared 6 bases from V and 5 bases from J, leaving 11 bases between. CDR1 is MDHEN and CDR2 is SYDVKM in the germline V gene. The CDR3 is 12 residues long. The CDR3: CASSDKGDEQYF. DNA of the CDR3: TGTGCCAGCAGCGATAAAGGGGACGAGCAGTACTTC.

This chain joins TRBV27 and TRBJ1-5; tentative D call: TRBD1 (5 bases). V was shortened by 5 bases and J by 0 bases, with 11 bases between the two germline ends. The CDR3 has 15 amino acids. Per the germline V gene, CDR1 is MNHEY and CDR2 is SMNVEV (reference sequence). As DNA, the CDR3 is TGTGCCAGCAGTCCCGACAGCTATAGCAATCAGCCCCAGCATTTT. Its protein is CASSPDSYSNQPQHF.

Here the CDR3 reads CASSQDGGMNTEAFF. The CDR3 bases are TGTGCCAGCAGCCAGGACGGCGGGATGAACACTGAAGCTTTCTTT. The V gene is TRBV4-2, the J gene TRBJ1-1; D call uncertain. Germline CDR1 LGHNA, CDR2 YNFKEQ. V lost 3 bases and J lost 0, with 11 bases in between. The CDR3 is made up of 15 amino acids.

V gene TRBV3-1 (or the pseudogene TRBV3-2) combines with J gene TRBJ1-2, with 12 nucleotides matching TRBD1. The V gene's germline CDR1 is LGHDT and CDR2 YNNKEL (reference sequence). V dropped 1 base and J dropped 2; count of bases not matched to a gene: 11. This CDR3 comprises 19 residues. This CDR3 reads CASSQVSTGTGGANYGYTF. In DNA form, the CDR3 reads TGTGCCAGCAGCCAAGTCTCGACCGGGACAGGGGGCGCGAACTATGGCTACACCTTC.

The chain combines TRBV19 with TRBJ1-5; the D gene is possibly TRBD1 (5 bases). V lost 5 bases, J lost 2 bases, and 10 bases lay in between. This CDR3 spans 14 amino acids. CDR1 LNHDA and CDR2 SQIVND come from the germline V gene (reference sequence). CDR3 bases: TGTGCCAGTAGTGGGATGGGGGGCAATCAGCCCCAGCATTTT. Amino acid sequence: CASSGMGGNQPQHF.